The 3 T cell receptor beta chains below were found in one sample sequenced in a study of T cells expressing NK-cell markers. After re-calling the 5' RACE reads, TCRdb lists one entry per CDR3 protein, DNA absent. Its clone listing holds under 500,000 distinct CDR3 sequences. Sequencing was performed on blood T cells: a sorted CD56 or NKG2C T cell subset, CD4+ or CD8+ T cells, or bulk PBMC T cells (not recorded which). Receptor source: a woman aged 18 to 75 in good health.

The chain uses TRBV18 and TRBJ2-7; TCRdb designates TRBD1, a call that cannot be tested without DNA. The CDR3 contains 14 residues. The V gene's germline CDR1 is KGHSH and CDR2 LQKENI. The CDR3 loop is CASSPSAGDPKQYF. Based on the CDR3 plus reference TRBV18 and TRBJ2-7, the full variable domain is NAGVMQNPRHLVRRRGQEARLRCSPMKGHSHVYWYRQLPEEGLKFMVYLQKENIIDESGMPKERFSAEFPKEGPSILRIQQVVRGDSAAYFCASSPSAGDPKQYFGPGTRLTVT.

The chain couples TRBV5-6 to TRBJ2-7; absent DNA, TCRdb's TRBD2 call cannot be checked. Germline values: CDR1 SGHDT, CDR2 YYEEEE. The CDR3 loop spans 13 amino acids. The CDR3 here is CASSWAGSREQYF.

The rearrangement joins TRBV25-1 to TRBJ1-2; TCRdb designates TRBD1, a call that cannot be tested without DNA. In germline, CDR1 is MGHDK, CDR2 SYGVNS. This CDR3 is built from 13 residues. CDR3 loop: CASSAGTNYGYTF.